The clone carrying this T cell receptor (beta chain) was recorded once. Its antigen is not known. The sample is drawn from a study of CD4+ T cells in melanoma. General study findings and limits: A reported correlation linked neoantigen-specific CD4+ T cells to CD8+, macrophage and B cell function. In melanoma, neoantigen-specific CD4+ T cells reportedly differed in differentiation state.

Repertoires were generated with immunoSEQ multiplex PCR, while TCRdb's copy carries only in-frame clones and drops some. The table includes 6,400 or so clones, approximately 69% detected once. The J segment lost 7 bases and the V segment lost 6 bases, leaving 11 bases of the junction unmatched. This CDR3 comprises 14 residues. Per germline, CDR1 SNHLY and CDR2 FYNNEI. The rearrangement links TRBV2 to TRBJ1-1, with 7 nucleotides matching TRBD1. Input material: cells from a culture (not recorded whether cultured in vitro). The origin of this receptor is a human donor with melanoma. In DNA, the CDR3 is TGTGCCAGCAGGGCCACAGGGGCCTGGAATGAAGCTTTCTTT. It yields the protein CASRATGAWNEAFF.